This TCR beta chain was identified during a study of blood T cell repertoires in COVID-19. The method was immunoSEQ multiplex PCR; TCRdb's version includes in-frame clones alone and lacks a portion of them. Of 180,000 or so clones in the sample, about three quarters were seen once. Germline assignment: CDR1 MNHEY and CDR2 SVGEGT. V dropped 2 bases and J dropped 11 bases, with 7 bases sitting between them. The CDR3 loop spans 11 amino acids. Sequencing was performed on peripheral blood. This clonotype was sampled from a woman aged 80 or older with active or convalescent COVID-19. The rearrangement joins TRBV6-2 or TRBV6-3 to TRBJ1-5; unclear D gene. DNA for the CDR3: TGTGCCAGCAGTTACCCCGGGACCCAGCATTTT. Translation gives CASSYPGTQHF.